The clone carrying this TCR beta chain came up a few times. TCRdb itself ran the 5' RACE reads through MiXCR, one entry per CDR3 protein. The sample has roughly 85,000 distinct CDR3 sequences, about an eighth seen once. This entry belongs to a study of T cells after yellow fever vaccination. This CDR3 comprises 15 residues. V lost 2 bases, J lost 4 bases, and 1 base stayed unmatched. Germline V CDR1 and CDR2: MRHNA, SNTAGT. Study findings and constraints: Most clones from primary vaccination resurfaced after the booster (around 97% CD4, more than 75% CD8). Highly abundant clonotypes carried over from the bulk population could end up in FACS-sorted repertoires as contaminants. When the response was secondary, it was weaker but reached its peak faster, day 5 versus 15. A minor fraction of clonotypes spanned both CD4 and CD8 compartments.

This specimen consisted of CD8+ T cells not binding an NS4B(214-222) dextramer, sorted from PBMCs, obtained 20 to 25 days after the first yellow fever vaccination. The chain carries TRBV6-4 and TRBJ2-3, with 12 bases aligning to TRBD1. The receptor's source is a man aged 18-30 years who received the YFV17D yellow fever vaccine. The CDR3 is CASSDGTGGADTQYF. In DNA form, the CDR3 reads TGTGCCAGCAGTGACGGGACAGGGGGCGCAGATACGCAGTATTTT.